One sample yielded the 10 T cell receptor beta chains listed below, sequenced in a study of cytomegalovirus exposure and HLA in healthy donors. Clones were sequenced by immunoSEQ multiplex PCR, and TCRdb holds only the in-frame ones, with some missing. The table has around 250,000 clones, less than 95% seen once. The sample was PBMCs. Every receptor here comes from a woman in her thirties in good health and CMV-seronegative.

The chain employs TRBV9 and TRBJ1-4; weak D call: TRBD1 (5 bases). Germline V gives CDR1 SGDLS, CDR2 YYNGEE. This CDR3 is built from 13 residues. Trimming cost V 7 bases and J 3 bases, with 10 bases left between them. The CDR3 reads CASAPGPNEKLFF. The CDR3 bases are TGTGCCAGCGCACCAGGGCCTAATGAAAAACTGTTTTTT.

In DNA, the CDR3 is TGTGCCAGTAGTTCTCTCAGCGGGAGGGCGGCAGAGACCCAGTACTTC. The encoded protein is CASSSLSGRAAETQYF. The chain links TRBV19 to TRBJ2-5, with 10 bases aligning to TRBD2. V shed 5 bases and J 4 bases; nucleotides not matched to a gene: 10. The germline V gene encodes CDR1 LNHDA and CDR2 SQIVND (reference sequence). The CDR3 runs 16 residues.

This clone was seen a single time. V is TRBV25-1 and J is TRBJ1-2; D gene uncertain. The CDR3 consists of 11 residues. Germline V lookup: CDR1 MGHDK, CDR2 SYGVNS. V dropped 3 bases and J dropped 7 bases, with 6 bases sitting between them. CDR3 protein: CASSDLGGYTF. The DNA of the CDR3 is TGTGCCAGCAGTGATCTGGGTGGCTACACCTTC.

The chain couples TRBV7-2 to TRBJ1-2; 7 bases agree with TRBD1. V trimming: 1 base; J trimming: 6 bases; junction bases outside the gene matches: 2. This CDR3 is built from 13 residues. In germline, CDR1 is SGHTA, CDR2 FQGNSA. The CDR3 bases are TGTGCCAGCAGCTTAGTGACAGGGAATGGCTACACCTTC. This encodes CASSLVTGNGYTF.

A single count supports this clone. V and J are TRBV28 and TRBJ2-7; a weak D match, TRBD2 (5 bases). Germline V lookup: CDR1 MDHEN, CDR2 SYDVKM. The CDR3 covers 14 residues. V lost 6 bases, J lost 2 bases, and 14 bases lay in between. In DNA, the CDR3 is TGTGCCAGCAGCAGGACTGGGGTCCCCTACGAGCAGTACTTC. Protein product: CASSRTGVPYEQYF.

This chain links TRBV19 with TRBJ2-1; D may be TRBD2 (5 bases). The CDR3 spans 13 residues. V was cut by 6 bases and J by 6 bases, with 12 bases left in between. CDR1 is LNHDA and CDR2 is SQIVND in the germline V gene (reference sequence). The CDR3 region is CASSPDSFNEQFF. DNA of the CDR3: TGTGCCAGTAGCCCGGACTCGTTCAATGAGCAGTTCTTC.

CDR3 in amino acids: CASSWPPTNSLKETQYF. CDR3 nucleotide sequence: TGTGCCAGCAGTTGGCCCCCGACGAATAGCCTCAAAGAGACCCAGTACTTC. The rearrangement uses TRBV6-8 and TRBJ2-5; the D is unclear. Germline CDR1 MNHGY, CDR2 SAAAGT. The ends were cut back, 4 bases at V and 3 bases at J, with 21 bases in the middle. The CDR3 is 17 residues long.

V gene TRBV4-1 combines with J gene TRBJ2-7, with TRBD1 as a possible D gene (6 bases). V shed 4 bases and J shed 4 bases, with 14 bases lying between them. This CDR3 is 14 amino acids long. Germline loops: CDR1 MGHRA, CDR2 YSYEKL. Written as DNA, the CDR3 is TGCGCCAGCAGCCCCACAGGGTCCCCTTACGAGCAGTACTTC. Its protein product is CASSPTGSPYEQYF.

V and J are TRBV11-2 and TRBJ2-7; 8 bases map to TRBD2. CDR1 and CDR2 from the germline V gene are SGHAT and FQNNGV. J gave up 3 bases and V 0 bases, and 4 bases lay outside the gene matches. The CDR3 spans 15 residues. This CDR3 reads CASSLESGRIYEQYF. In DNA form, the CDR3 reads TGTGCCAGCAGCTTAGAAAGCGGGAGAATCTACGAGCAGTACTTC.

This sequence joins TRBV30 and TRBJ2-3; tentatively, D is TRBD2 (6 bases). The CDR3 has 13 amino acids. Germline assignment: CDR1 GTSNPN and CDR2 SVGIG (reference sequence). V was cut by 4 bases and J by 4 bases, with 12 bases left in between. CDR3 region: CAWNAGWADTQYF. DNA for the CDR3: TGTGCCTGGAACGCGGGATGGGCAGATACGCAGTATTTT.